Listed below are T cell receptor beta chains from one sample, sequenced in a study of shared clonotypes between healthy human individuals. Sequenced by immunoSEQ multiplex PCR; TCRdb stores in-frame clones only, minus some. In the table there are 2 million to 2.5 million clones, 95% of which are singletons. The sample taken for sequencing was naive CD4+ T cells sorted from blood. Every receptor here comes from a man aged 18 to 29 in good health. The CDR3 runs from the conserved cysteine through the conserved F or W. The D gene is left open where the match is weak. Clone size is given for some rows only: seen once, a few or many times, or a class if the clone is expanded.

v_gene	d_gene	abundance	j_gene	CDR3aa	CDR3nt
TRBV28	TRBD1	.	TRBJ1-1	CASRGGLGTEAFF	TGTGCCAGCAGAGGGGGCCTGGGGACTGAAGCTTTCTTT
TRBV10-3	.	.	TRBJ1-2	CATRLEYGYTF	TGTGCCACCCGATTGGAGTATGGCTACACCTTC
TRBV5-6	TRBD2	.	TRBJ2-5	CASSLAGGPRRTQYF	TGTGCCAGCAGCTTAGCGGGAGGGCCGAGGAGGACCCAGTACTTC
TRBV18	TRBD1	.	TRBJ2-2	CASSPGQRLAGELFF	TGTGCCAGCTCACCGGGACAGAGGCTCGCCGGGGAGCTGTTTTTT
TRBV14	TRBD2	.	TRBJ2-3	CASSQSLLRAGGPTDTQYF	TGTGCCAGCAGCCAATCCTTACTCCGGGCGGGGGGCCCCACAGATACGCAGTATTTT
TRBV5-1	.	once	TRBJ2-4	CASSLDHTPNIQYF	TGCGCCAGCAGCTTGGATCACACCCCGAACATTCAGTACTTC
TRBV28	.	.	TRBJ1-2	CASSLRPLGGDGYTF	TGTGCCAGCAGTTTACGTCCCCTAGGCGGGGATGGCTACACCTTC
TRBV6-1	TRBD2	.	TRBJ2-3	CASSEGGTSGSDTQYF	TGTGCCAGCAGTGAAGGAGGGACTAGCGGATCAGATACGCAGTATTTT
TRBV5-8	.	.	TRBJ1-2	CASTPKVNYGYTF	TGTGCCAGCACCCCTAAGGTGAACTATGGCTACACCTTC
TRBV5-5	TRBD1	once	TRBJ2-1	CASSLTGTADDQYNEQFF	TGTGCCAGCAGCTTGACCGGGACAGCGGATGATCAGTACAATGAGCAGTTCTTC
TRBV4-2	.	.	TRBJ2-1	CASSQTGPGGSYNEQFF	TGTGCCAGCAGCCAAACGGGCCCAGGGGGGTCCTACAATGAGCAGTTCTTC
TRBV6-1	TRBD2	.	TRBJ2-1	CATGGGLAGHEQFF	TGTGCCACCGGGGGCGGACTAGCTGGTCATGAGCAGTTCTTC
TRBV6-6	.	.	TRBJ1-1	CASSYSRGKGAFF	TGTGCCAGCAGTTACTCGAGGGGGAAAGGCGCTTTCTTT
TRBV10-2	.	.	TRBJ2-1	CASRPGSGQGSEEQFF	TGCGCCAGCCGCCCAGGAAGCGGGCAGGGGAGTGAAGAGCAGTTCTTC
TRBV20-1	.	.	TRBJ2-7	CSAIHKYEQYF	TGCAGTGCCATCCATAAGTACGAGCAGTACTTC
TRBV5-1	.	.	TRBJ2-6	CASSNQMISGANVLTF	TGCGCCAGCAGCAATCAGATGATCTCTGGGGCCAACGTCCTGACTTTC
TRBV7-2	.	.	TRBJ1-3	CASSLGGVSGNTIYF	TGTGCCAGCAGCTTAGGGGGGGTGTCTGGAAACACCATATATTTT
TRBV28	.	.	TRBJ1-1	CASTTTVNTEAFF	TGTGCCAGCACCACGACAGTGAACACTGAAGCTTTCTTT
TRBV4-3	.	.	TRBJ2-2	CASSQGKGAGLNTGELFF	TGCGCCAGCAGCCAAGGAAAAGGGGCGGGACTGAACACCGGGGAGCTGTTTTTT
TRBV7-3	.	.	TRBJ1-2	CASSPTPADRLGYTF	TGTGCCAGCAGCCCTACCCCGGCGGACAGACTTGGCTACACCTTC
TRBV5-4	TRBD1	.	TRBJ1-1	CASSLGGQGDSEAFF	TGTGCCAGCAGCTTGGGGGGACAGGGGGATTCTGAAGCTTTCTTT
TRBV7-9	.	.	TRBJ1-3	CASSLSGRNTIYF	TGTGCCAGCAGCTTATCGGGGAGAAACACCATATATTTT
TRBV4-1	TRBD2	once	TRBJ2-1	CASSPGTSGRAQNEQFF	TGCGCCAGCAGCCCCGGGACTAGCGGGAGGGCCCAAAATGAGCAGTTCTTC
TRBV29-1	TRBD2	.	TRBJ2-1	CSVVRLALSSYNEQFF	TGCAGCGTTGTTAGACTAGCGCTAAGCTCCTACAATGAGCAGTTCTTC
TRBV18	.	.	TRBJ1-2	CASSPVQGYYGYTF	TGTGCCAGCTCACCAGTGCAGGGGTACTATGGCTACACCTTC
TRBV7-9	TRBD1	once	TRBJ1-4	CASSYSGTVREKLFF	TGTGCCAGCAGCTACTCCGGGACAGTAAGGGAAAAACTGTTTTTT
TRBV2	.	.	TRBJ2-7	CASSVRDRRPWEQYF	TGTGCCAGCAGTGTACGGGACCGGAGGCCTTGGGAGCAGTACTTC
TRBV5-4	TRBD2	.	TRBJ2-3	CASSPGRGRDTQYF	TGTGCCAGCAGCCCTGGGCGGGGGAGAGATACGCAGTATTTT
TRBV19	.	.	TRBJ2-2	CASSPLGLATGELFF	TGTGCCAGTAGTCCCCTGGGACTCGCCACCGGGGAGCTGTTTTTT
TRBV5-1	.	.	TRBJ1-1	CASRKGSENTEAFF	TGCGCCAGCAGGAAAGGCAGTGAGAACACTGAAGCTTTCTTT
TRBV6-6	TRBD1	once	TRBJ2-1	CASRGGISPTDEQFF	TGTGCCAGCAGAGGGGGCATCAGCCCTACTGATGAGCAGTTCTTC
TRBV5-4	.	.	TRBJ1-2	CASSLDRAGNYGYTF	TGTGCCAGCAGCTTGGACAGGGCCGGTAACTATGGCTACACCTTC
TRBV7-2	.	.	TRBJ1-3	CASSLQGNTIYF	TGTGCCAGCAGCTTACAGGGAAACACCATATATTTT
TRBV5-1	.	.	TRBJ2-5	CASSLIPTGLQETQYF	TGCGCCAGCAGCTTGATCCCGACAGGCCTCCAAGAGACCCAGTACTTC
TRBV30	TRBD1	.	TRBJ1-5	CAWGGTGRQPQHF	TGTGCCTGGGGGGGGACAGGGAGGCAGCCCCAGCATTTT
TRBV11-2	.	.	TRBJ2-7	CASSLERISYEQYF	TGTGCCAGCAGCTTAGAAAGAATCTCCTACGAGCAGTACTTC
TRBV4-3	.	.	TRBJ1-2	CASSQDRGDGYTF	TGCGCCAGCAGCCAAGATCGAGGGGATGGCTACACCTTC
TRBV28	.	.	TRBJ1-5	CASTVTETNQPQHF	TGTGCCAGCACTGTGACGGAGACCAATCAGCCCCAGCATTTT
TRBV6-5	.	.	TRBJ1-1	CAGSYGSGASNTEAFF	TGTGCCGGCAGTTACGGTTCAGGGGCATCGAACACTGAAGCTTTCTTT
TRBV30	TRBD2	.	TRBJ2-3	CAWSGLARGEGTDTQYF	TGTGCCTGGAGTGGACTAGCGCGGGGGGAAGGAACAGATACGCAGTATTTT
TRBV4-1	TRBD1	.	TRBJ1-1	CASSQGAGQGAHTEAFF	TGCGCCAGCAGCCAAGGAGCGGGACAGGGGGCGCACACTGAAGCTTTCTTT
TRBV6-5	.	.	TRBJ2-2	CASTTNTGELFF	TGTGCCAGCACTACGAACACCGGGGAGCTGTTTTTT
TRBV10-2	TRBD2	.	TRBJ2-5	CASGGRLATLKTQYF	TGCGCCAGCGGTGGCCGACTAGCGACTTTAAAGACCCAGTACTTC
TRBV27	TRBD1	.	TRBJ2-2	CASRNRGQVTGELFF	TGTGCCAGCAGGAACAGGGGGCAGGTCACCGGGGAGCTGTTTTTT
TRBV7-2	.	.	TRBJ2-3	CASSSRASGGTDTQYF	TGTGCCAGCAGCTCCCGGGCCTCAGGCGGCACAGATACGCAGTATTTT
TRBV6-5	.	once	TRBJ2-7	CASSYGESYEQYF	TGTGCCAGCAGTTACGGGGAATCCTACGAGCAGTACTTC
TRBV5-4	.	.	TRBJ1-1	CASSFRAENTEAFF	TGTGCCAGCAGCTTCCGGGCCGAGAACACTGAAGCTTTCTTT
TRBV19	TRBD2	.	TRBJ2-7	CASSKVLAGEGQYF	TGTGCCAGTAGCAAGGTACTAGCGGGAGAGGGGCAGTACTTC
TRBV30	.	.	TRBJ2-7	CAWSLWGRDGDYEQYF	TGTGCCTGGAGTTTATGGGGGCGGGATGGAGACTACGAGCAGTACTTC